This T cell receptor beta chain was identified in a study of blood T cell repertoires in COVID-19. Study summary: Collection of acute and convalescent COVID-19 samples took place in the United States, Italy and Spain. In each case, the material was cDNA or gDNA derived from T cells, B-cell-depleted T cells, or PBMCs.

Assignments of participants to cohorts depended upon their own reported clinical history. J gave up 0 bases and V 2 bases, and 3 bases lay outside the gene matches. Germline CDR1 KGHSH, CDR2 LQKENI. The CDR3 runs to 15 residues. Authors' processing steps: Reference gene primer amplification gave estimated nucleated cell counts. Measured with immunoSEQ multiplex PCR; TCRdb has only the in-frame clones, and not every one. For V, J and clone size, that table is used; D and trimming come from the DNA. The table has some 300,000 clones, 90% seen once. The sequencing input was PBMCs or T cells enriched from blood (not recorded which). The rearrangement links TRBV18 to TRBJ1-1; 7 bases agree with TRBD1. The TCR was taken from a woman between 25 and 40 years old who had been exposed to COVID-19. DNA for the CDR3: TGTGCCAGCTCACCAGGACAGGCATTGAACACTGAAGCTTTCTTT. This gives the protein CASSPGQALNTEAFF.